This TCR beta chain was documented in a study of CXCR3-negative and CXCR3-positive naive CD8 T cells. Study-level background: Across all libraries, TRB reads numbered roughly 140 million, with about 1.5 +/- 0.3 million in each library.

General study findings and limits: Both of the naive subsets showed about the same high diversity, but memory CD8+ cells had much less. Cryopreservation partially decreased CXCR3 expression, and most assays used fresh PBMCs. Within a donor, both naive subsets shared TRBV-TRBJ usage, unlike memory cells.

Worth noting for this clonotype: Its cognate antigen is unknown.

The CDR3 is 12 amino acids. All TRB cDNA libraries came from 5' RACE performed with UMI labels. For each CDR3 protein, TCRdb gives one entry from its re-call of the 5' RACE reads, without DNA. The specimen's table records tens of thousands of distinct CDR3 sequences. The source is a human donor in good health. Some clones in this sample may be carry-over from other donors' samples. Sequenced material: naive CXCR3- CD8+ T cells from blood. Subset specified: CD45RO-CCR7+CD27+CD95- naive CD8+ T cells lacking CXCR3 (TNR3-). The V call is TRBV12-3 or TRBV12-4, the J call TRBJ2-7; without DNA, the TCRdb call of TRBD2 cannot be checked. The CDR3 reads CASSLWTYEQYF.